The sequence of this TCR beta chain was determined in a study of OX40 agonist ivuxolimab in advanced cancers. The study, taken as a whole, reports: Averaging showed that CD8+ T cells had more expanded clones than CD4+ did. Normalized T-cell clonal expansion was also low in some nonresponders.

There are 15 residues in the CDR3. Germline V gene data show CDR1 as SGHRS and CDR2 as YFSETQ. A note on this clone: Its antigen is unknown. A read error may produce the germline difference seen at one junction end.

A history of autoimmune disease or systemic immunosuppression excluded patients. Libraries were prepared by immunoSEQ multiplex PCR; TCRdb keeps only in-frame clonotypes and omits some of them. The top ten hold roughly 0.44% of the sample, which has just under 75,000 clones, approximately 90% seen once. The receptor was derived from an adult with an advanced solid tumor such as melanoma, head and neck, liver or kidney cancer. This material consisted of CD4+ or CD8+ T cells sorted from blood, taken in a trial of the OX40 agonist ivuxolimab. This chain connects TRBV5-1 to TRBJ2-1, with a weak D call TRBD2 (6 bases). CDR3 sequence (DNA): TGCGCCAGCAGCCCCAGGGACTTCTCCGACAATGAGCAGTTCTTC. It encodes CASSPRDFSDNEQFF. Full variable domain (rest looked up from reference TRBV5-1 and TRBJ2-1): KAGVTQTPRYLIKTRGQQVTLSCSPISGHRSVSWYQQTPGQGLQFLFEYFSETQRNKGNFPGRFSGRQFSNSRSEMNVSTLELGDSALYLCASSPRDFSDNEQFFGPGTRLTVL.